These T cell receptor beta chains were read from a single sample in a study of CD8 T cells in Susac syndrome. A single record per CDR3 protein comes from TCRdb applying MiXCR to the immunoSEQ multiplex PCR reads. The sample consists of about 150,000 distinct CDR3 sequences, about 95% of them appearing once. Sequenced input: CD8+ T cells from PBMCs. The source of these receptors is a human donor with multiple sclerosis. CDR3s include the opening cysteine and the closing phenylalanine or tryptophan. D genes are given only for firm matches. A row's size may be missing; if present it is once, few, many or a size class.

abundance: NA
j_gene: TRBJ2-1
len: 16
d_gene: NA
v_gene: TRBV9
CDR3aa: CASSVGQGIWDNEQFF
CDR3nt: TGTGCCAGCAGCGTAGGCCAAGGGATATGGGACAATGAGCAGTTCTTC

abundance: NA
j_gene: TRBJ2-4
len: 16
d_gene: NA
v_gene: TRBV1
CDR3aa: CTSSQRGYEAKNIQYF
CDR3nt: TGCACCAGCAGCCAACGCGGGTACGAGGCCAAAAACATTCAGTACTTC

abundance: NA
j_gene: TRBJ1-2
len: 15
d_gene: NA
v_gene: TRBV29-1
CDR3aa: CSVEDPERGGDGYTF
CDR3nt: TGCAGCGTTGAAGACCCGGAGAGGGGTGGCGATGGCTACACCTTC

abundance: NA
j_gene: TRBJ1-1
len: 13
d_gene: NA
v_gene: TRBV7-6
CDR3aa: CASSIDTGTEAFF
CDR3nt: TGTGCCAGCAGTATAGACACAGGCACTGAAGCTTTCTTT

abundance: NA
j_gene: TRBJ2-1
len: 11
d_gene: NA
v_gene: TRBV6-5
CDR3aa: CASSYGNEQFF
CDR3nt: TGTGCCAGCAGTTACGGGAATGAGCAGTTCTTC

abundance: once
j_gene: TRBJ1-5
len: 16
d_gene: NA
v_gene: TRBV4-1
CDR3aa: CASSQEGGRVDQPQHF
CDR3nt: TGCGCCAGCAGCCAAGAGGGAGGCAGGGTCGATCAGCCCCAGCATTTT

abundance: NA
j_gene: TRBJ1-2
len: 13
d_gene: TRBD1
v_gene: TRBV20-1
CDR3aa: CSAIQDRVYGYTF
CDR3nt: TGCAGTGCTATACAGGACAGGGTCTATGGCTACACCTTC

abundance: NA
j_gene: TRBJ2-7
len: 16
d_gene: TRBD1
v_gene: TRBV29-1
CDR3aa: CSVEAWGQGSAYEQYF
CDR3nt: TGCAGCGTTGAAGCATGGGGACAGGGGAGTGCCTACGAGCAGTACTTC

abundance: once
j_gene: TRBJ1-1
len: 14
d_gene: NA
v_gene: TRBV30
CDR3aa: CAWDREIYGTEAFF
CDR3nt: TGTGCCTGGGATCGGGAGATATATGGGACTGAAGCTTTCTTT

abundance: NA
j_gene: TRBJ1-5
len: 15
d_gene: TRBD1
v_gene: TRBV7-2
CDR3aa: CASSLRTGGVQPQHF
CDR3nt: TGTGCCAGCAGCTTAAGGACAGGGGGTGTTCAGCCCCAGCATTTT

abundance: NA
j_gene: TRBJ2-3
len: 15
d_gene: TRBD2
v_gene: TRBV5-4
CDR3aa: CASSYGGGSTDTQYF
CDR3nt: TGTGCCAGCAGCTATGGCGGGGGAAGCACAGATACGCAGTATTTT

abundance: NA
j_gene: TRBJ1-5
len: 14
d_gene: NA
v_gene: TRBV10-3
CDR3aa: CAISDGDSNQPQHF
CDR3nt: TGTGCCATCAGTGATGGAGATAGCAATCAGCCCCAGCATTTT

abundance: NA
j_gene: TRBJ2-1
len: 13
d_gene: NA
v_gene: TRBV6-2/TRBV6-3
CDR3aa: CASSYQRASEQFF
CDR3nt: TGTGCCAGCAGTTACCAGAGGGCCAGTGAGCAGTTCTTC

abundance: NA
j_gene: TRBJ2-3
len: 15
d_gene: NA
v_gene: TRBV3-1
CDR3aa: CASSQEWGPTDTQYF
CDR3nt: TGTGCCAGCAGCCAAGAGTGGGGGCCGACAGATACGCAGTATTTT

abundance: once
j_gene: TRBJ1-1
len: 15
d_gene: NA
v_gene: TRBV7-9
CDR3aa: CASSPNALVRTEAFF
CDR3nt: TGTGCCAGCAGCCCTAACGCTCTGGTTCGTACTGAAGCTTTCTTT

abundance: NA
j_gene: TRBJ1-2
len: 15
d_gene: TRBD1
v_gene: TRBV24-1
CDR3aa: CATNQRGRGDYGYTF
CDR3nt: TGTGCCACCAACCAAAGGGGGCGAGGGGACTATGGCTACACCTTC

abundance: NA
j_gene: TRBJ2-1
len: 11
d_gene: NA
v_gene: TRBV12-3/TRBV12-4
CDR3aa: CASSNRALQFF
CDR3nt: TGTGCCAGCAGCAACCGGGCCTTGCAGTTCTTC

abundance: NA
j_gene: TRBJ2-1
len: 16
d_gene: NA
v_gene: TRBV20-1
CDR3aa: CSASPLAVLGDAEQFF
CDR3nt: TGCAGTGCTAGCCCCCTGGCGGTCCTGGGGGACGCTGAGCAGTTCTTC

abundance: NA
j_gene: TRBJ2-3
len: 15
d_gene: NA
v_gene: TRBV3-1
CDR3aa: CASSVGPSLLDTQYF
CDR3nt: TGTGCCAGCAGCGTGGGACCCAGCCTTTTGGATACGCAGTATTTT

abundance: NA
j_gene: TRBJ2-3
len: 15
d_gene: TRBD2
v_gene: TRBV9
CDR3aa: CASSVDSGATDTQYF
CDR3nt: TGTGCCAGCAGCGTTGATAGCGGGGCCACAGATACGCAGTATTTT

abundance: NA
j_gene: TRBJ1-4
len: 12
d_gene: NA
v_gene: TRBV30
CDR3aa: CAWRIVTEKLFF
CDR3nt: TGTGCCTGGAGAATAGTTACCGAGAAACTGTTTTTT

abundance: NA
j_gene: TRBJ2-7
len: 14
d_gene: NA
v_gene: TRBV30
CDR3aa: CASSGVPPVYEQYF
CDR3nt: TGTGCCTCGTCGGGGGTCCCTCCTGTTTACGAGCAGTACTTC

abundance: NA
j_gene: TRBJ2-7
len: 13
d_gene: TRBD1
v_gene: TRBV2
CDR3aa: CASSGDRGYEQYF
CDR3nt: TGTGCCAGCAGTGGTGACAGGGGGTACGAGCAGTACTTC